Following are 31 T cell receptor beta chains from one sample sequenced in a study of T cell clonality in common variable immunodeficiency. Here immunoSEQ multiplex PCR was the method, and the copy in TCRdb shows in-frame clones only, minus some. There are 30,000 to 40,000 clones in the sample, none observed a single time. Sample: peripheral blood mononuclear cells. The receptors were sampled from a person between 18 and 75 years old in good health.

This clone was detected ten times or more. The sequence runs out 3 residues before the end of the CDR3; the remainder is reconstructed from the germline J gene. This chain joins TRBV3-1 (or the pseudogene TRBV3-2) and TRBJ2-2; TRBD2 aligns across 11 bases. The V gene's germline CDR1 is LGHDT and CDR2 YNNKEL (reference sequence). V shed 6 bases and J 3 bases; nucleotides not matched to a gene: 6. The CDR3 runs to 16 residues. The CDR3 reads CASRSGTSGYTGELFF. The sequenced CDR3 bases are TGTGCCAGCAGATCCGGGACTAGCGGTTACACCGGGGAG.

At least ten counts were recorded for this clone. The CDR3 end falls 3 residues outside the read, so it is completed with the germline J gene. The rearrangement uses TRBV4-2 and TRBJ1-1; D is unresolved. The CDR3 totals 12 residues. The germline CDR1 and CDR2 sequences are LGHNA and YNFKEQ. V was trimmed by 1 base and J by 7 bases, leaving 7 bases between them. The CDR3 DNA, read in part, is TGTGCCAGCAGCCAAGGTCCAGATGAA. Protein: CASSQGPDE. In full, the CDR3 is CASSQGPDEAFF.

This clone was seen many times. With the read ending 3 residues before the CDR3 end, the germline J gene is used to fill in that end. The chain couples TRBV20-1 to TRBJ2-5; 8 positions agree with TRBD2. This CDR3 is 15 amino acids long. Germline loops: CDR1 DFQATT, CDR2 SNEGSKA (reference sequence). V was pared by 0 bases and J by 1 base, with 4 bases of the junction left unmatched. CDR3 DNA, as far as it was read: TGCAGTGCTAGAGACCTAGCGGGCCTCCAAGAGACC. Its translation: CSARDLAGLQET. The entire CDR3 sequence reads CSARDLAGLQETQYF.

This clone occurred many times. The sequenced fragment ends 3 residues before the CDR3 boundary, so the rest is inferred from the germline J gene. V is TRBV7-2 and J is TRBJ1-4, with 11 bases aligning to TRBD1. The CDR3 is 15 residues long. The ends lost 3 bases at V and 10 bases at J; junction bases unmatched: 7. CDR1 and CDR2 from the germline V gene are SGHTA and FQGNSA. CDR3 bases read: TGTGCCAGCAGCTTCAGGACAGGGGGCGACGGAAAA. Amino acid sequence: CASSFRTGGDGK. The entire CDR3 is CASSFRTGGDGKLFF. The complete variable domain, with remaining parts taken from reference TRBV7-2 and TRBJ1-4, reads GAGVSQSPSNKVTEKGKDVELRCDPISGHTALYWYRQSLGQGLEFLIYFQGNSAPDKSGLPSDRFSAERTGGSVSTLTIQRTQQEDSAVYLCASSFRTGGDGKLFFGSGTQLSVL.

This clone was detected only a few times. The read terminates 3 residues before the CDR3 end, so the remaining end is supplied by the germline J gene. The chain has TRBV20-1 and TRBJ2-5; D not resolved. CDR3 length equals 13 residues. With 0 bases removed from V and 6 bases from J, the gap between germline ends came to 11 bases. Germline CDR1 DFQATT, CDR2 SNEGSKA (reference sequence). The sequenced part of the CDR3 DNA is TGCAGTGCTAGAGAGGATAGCAATCAGACC. This translates into CSAREDSNQT. In full, the CDR3 reads CSAREDSNQTQYF.

This clone occurred a few times. CDR3 DNA, as far as it was read: TGCAGTGCTAGCGTCTTAGGGACTAGCGGGGGTAAGAATGAG. This gives the protein CSASVLGTSGGKNE. The whole CDR3 sequence reads CSASVLGTSGGKNEQFF. The chain recombines TRBV20-1 with TRBJ2-1, with 14 nucleotides matching TRBD2. The read gets to within 3 residues of the CDR3 end, and the germline J gene fills in the rest. CDR3 length: 17 residues. Trimming at V came to 3 bases and at J to 7 bases, leaving 11 bases not matched to a gene. Germline CDR1 reads DFQATT; CDR2 reads SNEGSKA (reference sequence).

With regard to this clone: The CDR3 end is not reached by the read, which stops 3 residues before it; the germline J gene fills it in. The chain joins TRBV7-9 to TRBJ2-7; D unclear. Germline V CDR1 and CDR2: SEHNR, FQNEAQ (reference sequence). Trimming stripped 3 bases from V and 5 bases from J, with 14 bases between. The length of the CDR3 is 14 residues. The DNA read from the CDR3 is TGTGCCAGCAGCTTCAGAGTTAATGCGGACGAG. Protein sequence: CASSFRVNADE. The full CDR3 protein is CASSFRVNADEQYF.

This clone showed up many times. From the germline J gene comes the end of the CDR3, since the read stops 3 residues before it. The V and J genes are TRBV29-1 and TRBJ1-2, with TRBD1 identical over 8 bases. The length of the CDR3 is 14 residues. V lost 5 bases and J lost 6; bases outside the gene matches: 11. CDR1 is SQVTM, CDR2 ANQGSEA, per germline. CDR3 protein: CSVLPPGGFHGYTF. CDR3 DNA, as far as it was read: TGCAGCGTTCTCCCCCCAGGGGGCTTTCATGGC.

CDR3 DNA, as far as it was read: TGTGCCAGCTCACCAGCGACAAACCAAGAGACC. This translates into CASSPATNQET. Given in full, the CDR3 is CASSPATNQETQYF. V usage is TRBV18 and J usage is TRBJ2-5, with D unresolved. The CDR3 end is not reached by the read, which stops 3 residues before it; the germline J gene fills it in. The CDR3 spans 14 residues. The V end was cut by 2 bases, the J end by 0 bases, with 7 bases between. The germline CDR1 and CDR2 sequences are KGHSH and LQKENI.

This clone was seen ten or more times. The read is 3 residues too short to cover the CDR3 end, so that end is filled in from the germline J gene. This chain uses TRBV6-1 with TRBJ1-6, with a weak D call TRBD1 (6 bases). V gave up 4 bases and J gave up 10 bases, with 17 bases separating them. CDR1 and CDR2 from the germline V gene are MNHNS and SASEGT. The CDR3 consists of 15 residues. The DNA read from the CDR3 is TGTGCCAGCAGTGCCGAAACAGGGTCCCGGTCACCC. Translating gives CASSAETGSRSP. Given in full, the CDR3 is CASSAETGSRSPLHF.

This clone appeared many times. The read stops 3 residues short of the end of the CDR3; the missing end is completed from the germline J gene. This chain links TRBV7-9 with TRBJ2-3, with 7 bases that match TRBD1. V shed 3 bases, J shed 3 bases, and the junction held 6 bases outside the gene matches. The CDR3 loop spans 15 amino acids. Looked up from germline, CDR1 is SEHNR and CDR2 is FQNEAQ (reference sequence). CDR3 DNA (partial): TGTGCCAGCAGCTTGGTGACAGGGAATACAGATACG. Its protein product is CASSLVTGNTDT. Given in full, the CDR3 is CASSLVTGNTDTQYF.

This clone was detected ten times or more. The CDR3 bases that were read are TGCAGTGCCTTCTCGGACACTAACTATGGC. As protein: CSAFSDTNYG. The full CDR3 sequence reads CSAFSDTNYGYTF. The chain combines TRBV20-1 with TRBJ1-2, with D perhaps matching TRBD1 (5 bases). From the germline J gene comes the end of the CDR3, since the read stops 3 residues before it. Germline lookup yields CDR1 DFQATT and CDR2 SNEGSKA (reference sequence). The CDR3 sequence is 13 residues long. V gave up 6 bases and J gave up 0 bases, with 11 bases separating them.

This clone has a count of ten or more. The read falls 3 residues short of the CDR3 end, and the missing part is taken from the germline J gene. The rearrangement uses TRBV5-4 and TRBJ1-2, with a tentative D call TRBD1 (6 bases). The length of the CDR3 is 16 residues. CDR1 and CDR2 from the germline V gene are SGHNT and YYREEE (reference sequence). The CDR3 reads CASSFGGASSYNEYTF. The CDR3 bases that were read are TGTGCCAGCAGCTTTGGGGGGGCAAGCTCCTACAATGAG.

This clone occurred many times. The read finishes 3 residues shy of the CDR3 end, and the germline J gene is used to complete it. The genes are TRBV7-8 and TRBJ2-5; TRBD1 matches 7 bases. With V trimmed by 4 bases and J by 3 bases, 5 bases remained unmatched. Germline CDR1 is SGHVS and CDR2 is FQNEAQ. This CDR3 spans 14 amino acids. The CDR3 region is CASSYPGTEETQYF. The sequenced part of the CDR3 DNA is TGTGCCAGCAGCTACCCCGGGACAGAAGAGACC. The variable domain in full, with the rest retrieved from reference TRBV7-8 and TRBJ2-5, is GAGVSQSPRYKVAKRGQDVALRCDPISGHVSLFWYQQALGQGPEFLTYFQNEAQLDKSGLPSDRFFAERPEGSVSTLKIQRTQQEDSAVYLCASSYPGTEETQYFGPGTRLLVL.

The sample holds many counts of this clone. The read ends 3 residues early relative to the CDR3; the germline J gene fills the gap. The rearrangement links TRBV6-4 to TRBJ2-2, with D possibly matching TRBD1 (7 bases). The CDR3 totals 15 residues. Per germline, CDR1 MRHNA and CDR2 SNTAGT. The V gene lost 6 bases and the J gene lost 5 bases, with 16 bases spanning the gap. The DNA read from the CDR3 is TGTGCCAGCAGGCAAGAAGCAGGGGGGACCGGGGAG. Protein: CASRQEAGGTGE. The whole CDR3 protein reads CASRQEAGGTGELFF.

This clone has ten or more counts. The CDR3 end falls 3 residues outside the read, so it is completed with the germline J gene. J is TRBJ2-2 and V is TRBV20-1; 9 nucleotides match TRBD1. The CDR3 is 16 residues long. From germline, CDR1 is DFQATT and CDR2 SNEGSKA (reference sequence). CDR3 DNA, as far as it was read: TGCAGTGCTAGAGACTCATTGGGACAGGGCCCCCCTTTG. It yields the protein CSARDSLGQGPPL. The whole CDR3 sequence is CSARDSLGQGPPLLFF.

This clone occurred many times. The read comes to an end 3 residues before the CDR3 does, leaving the germline J gene to fill in the end. This chain links TRBV29-1 with TRBJ2-3, with 9 bases matching TRBD1. The V gene's germline CDR1 is SQVTM and CDR2 ANQGSEA. Trimming at V came to 7 bases and at J to 4 bases, leaving 6 bases not matched to a gene. This CDR3 comprises 13 residues. The sequenced part of the CDR3 DNA is TGCAGCGCTGGGACAGGGTTGCCAGATACG. Translated, it gives CSAGTGLPDT. The entire CDR3 sequence reads CSAGTGLPDTQYF.

This clone was counted ten times or more. The read ends 3 residues before the CDR3 terminus; that terminus is restored from the germline J gene. V and J are TRBV2 and TRBJ2-7; weak D call: TRBD1 (6 bases). CDR1 and CDR2 from the germline V gene are SNHLY and FYNNEI. V was pared by 2 bases and J by 3 bases, with 14 bases between. The CDR3 contains 15 residues. The covered CDR3 bases are TGTGCCAGCAGTGAATCCTGGGGGCCACTCTACGAG. Protein sequence: CASSESWGPLYE. The whole CDR3 protein is CASSESWGPLYEQYF.

This clone was seen ten or more times. The missing CDR3 end, 3 residues past where the read stops, is filled in from the germline J gene. The chain links TRBV6-1 to TRBJ2-7; 9 bases line up with TRBD1. CDR1 is MNHNS, CDR2 SASEGT, per germline. Trimming took 4 bases from V and 3 from J; bases not matched to a gene: 1. The CDR3 has 13 amino acids. CDR3 loop: CASSGDRDYEQYF. CDR3 bases read: TGTGCCAGCAGTGGGGACAGGGACTACGAG.

This clone was detected many times. The read ends 3 residues early relative to the CDR3; the germline J gene fills the gap. The V and J genes are TRBV12-3 or TRBV12-4 and TRBJ2-5; 10 nucleotides match TRBD1. J lost 5 bases, V lost 4 bases, and 7 bases had no gene match. The CDR3 has 15 amino acids. The CDR3 region is CASSSWTGGTETQYF. Incomplete CDR3 DNA: TGTGCCAGCAGTTCGTGGACAGGGGGTACGGAGACC.

This clone was picked up many times. The CDR3 end falls 3 residues outside the read, so it is completed with the germline J gene. The V call is TRBV13, the J call TRBJ1-2, with 7 bases fitting TRBD1. This CDR3 comprises 14 residues. With 0 bases clipped from V and 5 bases from J, the junction kept 3 bases outside the gene matches. Germline lookup yields CDR1 PRHDT and CDR2 FYEKMQ (reference sequence). The sequenced part of the CDR3 DNA is TGTGCCAGCAGCTTAGGCGCGACAGGGTATGGC. Amino acids: CASSLGATGYG. The whole CDR3 reads CASSLGATGYGYTF.

This clone was detected many times. The CDR3 is cut off 3 residues early in the read; its end comes from the germline J gene. The chain combines TRBV4-2 with TRBJ2-1, with 9 nucleotides matching TRBD2. V shed 4 bases and J 8 bases; nucleotides not matched to a gene: 18. The V gene's germline CDR1 is LGHNA and CDR2 YNFKEQ. CDR3 length equals 18 residues. The CDR3 reads CASSRRALSAGGHHEQFF. The covered CDR3 bases are TGTGCCAGCAGCCGCAGAGCCCTCTCAGCGGGGGGCCATCATGAG.

This clone was recorded many times. At one end the junction does not follow the germline gene, possibly because of a read error. The read terminates 3 residues ahead of where the CDR3 ends, so the germline J gene completes it. The gene calls are TRBV11-2 and TRBJ2-1; TRBD2 is a possible D gene (6 bases). The CDR3 spans 12 residues. Germline-derived CDR1 and CDR2 are SGHAT and FQNNGV. The chain's CDR3 is CATSGWGDEQFF. The sequenced CDR3 bases are TGTGCCACCAGCGGGTGGGGCGATGAG.

Ten or more counts support this clone. The missing CDR3 end, 3 residues past where the read stops, is filled in from the germline J gene. This chain uses TRBV7-2 with TRBJ1-2, with a weak D call TRBD1 (5 bases). This CDR3 contains 15 residues. Looked up from germline, CDR1 is SGHTA and CDR2 is FQGNSA. V lost 1 base and J lost 1, with 10 bases in between. CDR3: CASSLGGGYNYGYTF. The CDR3 DNA, read in part, is TGTGCCAGCAGCTTAGGGGGCGGCTATAACTATGGC.

This clone was counted many times. The read stops 3 residues short of the end of the CDR3; the missing end is completed from the germline J gene. The rearrangement uses TRBV5-1 and TRBJ1-1; D ambiguous. Germline assignment: CDR1 SGHRS and CDR2 YFSETQ. Trimming took off 2 bases at V and 0 bases at J, with 11 bases between the two ends. The CDR3 runs 15 residues. Incomplete CDR3 DNA: TGCGCCAGCAGCTTAGGAGGAGGGTTGAACACTGAA. Amino acid sequence: CASSLGGGLNTE. The complete CDR3 protein is CASSLGGGLNTEAFF.

This clone was seen repeatedly, ten times or more. Other DNA sequences in the sample encode the same CDR3. The sequenced part of the CDR3 DNA is TGTGCCAGCAGCCACCGGGACAGCCAAGAGACC. The encoded protein is CASSHRDSQET. The full CDR3 protein is CASSHRDSQETQYF. V is TRBV3-1 (or the pseudogene TRBV3-2) and J is TRBJ2-5; TRBD1 matches 7 bases. The CDR3 end falls 3 residues outside the read, so it is completed with the germline J gene. Germline assignment: CDR1 LGHDT and CDR2 YNNKEL (reference sequence). V was clipped by 3 bases and J by 1 base; unmatched bases: 2. The CDR3 has 14 amino acids.

This clone was counted ten times or more. The sequence runs out 3 residues before the end of the CDR3; the remainder is reconstructed from the germline J gene. The rearrangement uses TRBV6-4 and TRBJ2-6; D ambiguous. Between the trimmed V and J ends, which lost 3 bases and 1 base, there was a span of 7 bases. Per germline, CDR1 MRHNA and CDR2 SNTAGT. This CDR3 is built from 15 residues. Incomplete CDR3 DNA: TGTGCCAGCAGTGAATCTACTTCTGGGGCCAACGTC. Amino acids: CASSESTSGANV. The complete CDR3 reads CASSESTSGANVLTF.

In its sample, this clone was seen many times. The read falls 3 residues short of the CDR3 end, and the missing part is taken from the germline J gene. The chain uses TRBV5-8 and TRBJ1-1; D unclear. The V gene lost 0 bases and the J gene lost 6 bases, with 9 bases spanning the gap. The CDR3 runs to 13 residues. Germline V gene sequence: CDR1 SGHTS, CDR2 YDEGEE. The part of the CDR3 DNA that was read is TGTGCCAGCAGCTTGGACTTAAGCCCTGAA. The encoded protein is CASSLDLSPE. The whole CDR3 region reads CASSLDLSPEAFF. Full variable domain (outside the CDR3, taken from reference TRBV5-8 and TRBJ1-1): EAGVTQSPTHLIKTRGQQATLRCSPISGHTSVYWYQQALGLGLQFLLWYDEGEERNRGNFPPRFSGRQFPNYSSELNVNALELEDSALYLCASSLDLSPEAFFGQGTRLTVV.

This clone was observed many times. The missing CDR3 end, 3 residues past where the read stops, is filled in from the germline J gene. This sequence joins TRBV7-8 and TRBJ2-7; D may be TRBD1 (5 bases). Trimming took 5 bases from V and 5 from J, leaving 25 bases between them. The CDR3 is 17 amino acids. Germline V CDR1 and CDR2: SGHVS, FQNEAQ. The DNA read from the CDR3 is TGTGCCAGCAGCCCAGGCGTTAGGGGCCGCGTGGGTAACGAG. Translated: CASSPGVRGRVGNE. The whole CDR3 reads CASSPGVRGRVGNEQYF.

As concerns this clone: The CDR3 goes on 3 residues after the read ends, and that part is filled in from the germline J gene. The rearrangement uses TRBV7-6 and TRBJ1-4; D call uncertain. The CDR3 contains 14 residues. The ends were cut back, 5 bases at V and 10 bases at J, with 17 bases in the middle. The germline V gene encodes CDR1 SGHVS and CDR2 FNYEAQ. CDR3 DNA, as far as it was read: TGTGCCAGCAGCCCAGGTCCGACTAACGGAAAA. Protein: CASSPGPTNGK. From start to end, the CDR3 is CASSPGPTNGKLFF.

This clone was seen ten or more times. The sequence runs out 3 residues before the end of the CDR3; the remainder is reconstructed from the germline J gene. The rearrangement uses TRBV4-1 and TRBJ2-7; D may be TRBD1 (6 bases). The V gene lost 4 bases and the J gene lost 6 bases, with 22 bases spanning the gap. Germline lookup yields CDR1 MGHRA and CDR2 YSYEKL. This CDR3 comprises 16 residues. Incomplete CDR3 DNA: TGCGCCAGCAGCCGCCGGGACAAGCCAAAAACGGCCGAG. Encoded protein: CASSRRDKPKTAE. The full CDR3 sequence reads CASSRRDKPKTAEQYF.